The 11 T cell receptor beta chains below were found in one sample sequenced in a study of vaccination and CD4 T cells after COVID-19 (dated by TCRdb to between 2020 and 2023). Reading the label with the study, this specimen's treatment or condition is: approximately nine-day PBMC culture with coronavirus spike peptide pools or control peptides (ViraFEST assay). The library came from PCR. Instrument on record: Illumina iSeq 100. DNA from cultured CD4+ T cells was subjected to TCR sequencing with the Oncomine TCR Beta short-read assay at the Johns Hopkins FTIC core. TCRdb ran its own pipeline on the public reads, namely fastp trimming at Q25 and MiXCR clone calling, and kept in-frame beta chains. Entries that share a CDR3 protein sequence are merged under the most common genes and DNA. This sample comprises 15,000 to 20,000 distinct CDR3 sequences, around 45% of them detected only once. The ten largest account for roughly 4% of the sample.

Antigens for these TCRs are unknown. Source material: CD4+ T cells from blood, cultured in vitro. These TCRs come from a human donor who had recovered from COVID-19.

This clonotype was seen a few times. The chain recombines TRBV10-1 with TRBJ2-1; D ambiguous. This CDR3 has 12 residues. From germline, CDR1 is WNHNN and CDR2 SYGVQD (reference sequence). V lost 3 bases and J lost 14, with 14 bases in between. CDR3 sequence (DNA): TGCGCCAGCAGTGATAACGCCGGTCGGGAGTTCTTC. Its translation: CASSDNAGREFF.

The V gene is TRBV7-9, the J gene TRBJ2-1, with TRBD2 matching over 7 bases. Per the germline V gene, CDR1 is SEHNR and CDR2 is FQNEAQ (reference sequence). The CDR3 sequence is 12 residues long. V shed 5 bases, J shed 15 bases, and the junction held 10 bases outside the gene matches. CDR3 nucleotide sequence: TGTGCCAGCAGCCGCTGGGGAGGGCTACCGTTCTTC. Residues: CASSRWGGLPFF.

This clonotype turned up a few times. The V gene is TRBV25-1, the J gene TRBJ1-1; D gene uncertain. V lost 6 bases to trimming and J lost 5 bases, with 7 bases between them. Germline-derived CDR1 and CDR2 are MGHDK and SYGVNS. The length of the CDR3 is 11 residues. CDR3 in amino acids: CASRDRTEAFF. For the CDR3, the DNA is TGTGCCAGCAGAGACCGTACTGAAGCTTTCTTT.

This clonotype came up once. The CDR3 protein is CASSLEGRDRGLQPQHF. CDR3 sequence (DNA): TGTGCCAGCAGCTTAGAAGGGCGGGACAGGGGGCTTCAGCCCCAGCATTTT. The chain recombines TRBV7-2 with TRBJ1-5; 12 bases fit TRBD1. Per the germline V gene, CDR1 is SGHTA and CDR2 is FQGNSA. The CDR3 spans 17 residues. The junction had 7 bases not matched to a gene; V was cut back by 1 base and J by 6 bases.

The chain links TRBV7-9 to TRBJ1-6; TRBD1 might be the D (6 bases). Trimming stripped 6 bases from V and 10 bases from J, with 16 bases between. Germline V lookup: CDR1 SEHNR, CDR2 FQNEAQ (reference sequence). There are 14 residues in the CDR3. The CDR3 sequence is CASSNQGIRSPLHF. DNA for the CDR3: TGTGCCAGCAGTAATCAGGGGATTAGATCACCCCTCCACTTT.

A few counts support this clonotype. The V gene is TRBV19, the J gene TRBJ1-6; 9 bases are a match to TRBD1. The CDR3 has 16 amino acids. V dropped 6 bases and J dropped 5; count of bases not matched to a gene: 8. CDR1 is LNHDA, CDR2 SQIVND, per germline (reference sequence). The CDR3 protein is CASRPGQGEHNSPLHF. The CDR3 DNA reads TGTGCCAGTAGACCGGGACAGGGAGAGCATAATTCACCCCTCCACTTT.

V usage is TRBV20-1 and J usage is TRBJ2-7, with a weak D call TRBD2 (6 bases). The CDR3 is 13 amino acids. The V end was cut by 6 bases, the J end by 4 bases, with 16 bases between. The germline CDR1 and CDR2 sequences are DFQATT and SNEGSKA (reference sequence). In DNA form, the CDR3 reads TGCAGTGCCCTTTACGGGGGTTTTTACGAGCAGTACTTC. Translation: CSALYGGFYEQYF.

The V gene is TRBV15, the J gene TRBJ2-3; D uncertain. The V end lost 2 bases, the J end lost 6 bases, and 6 bases lay between the germline ends. CDR1 is LNHNV, CDR2 YYDKDF, per germline (reference sequence). The CDR3 totals 12 residues. This CDR3 is CATSRSGDTQYF. For the CDR3, the DNA is TGTGCCACCAGCAGAAGTGGGGATACGCAGTATTTT.

This clonotype was counted only a few times. The chain carries TRBV6-1 and TRBJ2-2, with no clear D. The CDR3 contains 13 residues. Deletions cut 6 bases from V and 1 base from J, with 6 bases between. Germline CDR1 and CDR2: MNHNS and SASEGT. Here the CDR3 DNA reads TGTGCCAGCAGCCTCGAGAACACCGGGGAGCTGTTTTTT. Translated: CASSLENTGELFF.

The chain combines TRBV7-2 with TRBJ2-7, with 10 positions matching TRBD2. There are 16 residues in the CDR3. V dropped 5 bases and J dropped 0; count of bases not matched to a gene: 7. Germline-derived CDR1 and CDR2 are SGHTA and FQGNSA. CDR3 in DNA: TGTGCCAGCAGCATCCATTCTAGCGGGGGCTCCTACGAGCAGTACTTC. Its translation is CASSIHSSGGSYEQYF.

This clonotype was seen more than once but under ten times. The chain recombines TRBV12-3 or TRBV12-4 with TRBJ1-2, with no clear D. Trimming removed 6 bases from V and 4 bases from J, with 12 bases in between. This CDR3 has 13 residues. This CDR3 is CASRATGAYGYTF. The DNA for the CDR3 is TGTGCCAGCAGAGCCACGGGCGCCTATGGCTACACCTTC.